The 9 T cell receptor beta chains in this list originate from one sample, sequenced in a study of T cell repertoires in aging, cancer and after chemotherapy. A mixed TRB-A/B primer pool amplified rearranged TRB by multiplex touch-down PCR. MiXCR, run by TCRdb on the multiplex PCR reads, gives a single entry per CDR3 protein. The repertoire has over 9,500 distinct CDR3 sequences, roughly 35% of them found once; the top ten carry about 2.8%. The template was genomic DNA from peripheral blood, not RNA. The specimen sequenced was blood. The source of these receptors is a human donor in good health.

This clonotype has a handful of counts. The V gene is TRBV5-6, the J gene TRBJ1-3; D is unresolved. CDR1 and CDR2 (germline): SGHDT, YYEEEE. This CDR3 is 16 amino acids long. With 0 bases removed from V and 2 bases from J, the gap between germline ends came to 12 bases. The CDR3 loop is CASSLVATQAGNTIYF. Written as DNA, the CDR3 is TGTGCCAGCAGCTTGGTAGCCACTCAAGCTGGAAACACCATATATTTT.

The chain employs TRBV6-5 and TRBJ2-7, with 8 positions matching TRBD2. CDR3 size: 15 residues. The germline V gene has CDR1 MNHEY and CDR2 SVGAGI. V dropped 2 bases and J dropped 7; count of bases not matched to a gene: 10. The CDR3 nucleotides are TGTGCCAGCAGTTACCTTCTTCCAGGGACTAGTGAGCAGTACTTC. It codes for CASSYLLPGTSEQYF.

By share of the sample, this clonotype is medium-sized. This chain joins TRBV11-3 and TRBJ2-7; D might be TRBD1 (5 bases). The V end was cut by 4 bases, the J end by 3 bases, with 25 bases between. Germline CDR1 is SGHNT and CDR2 is YENEEA. The CDR3 consists of 18 residues. This chain's CDR3 is CASSSSADPTVPRYEQYF. The CDR3 DNA reads TGTGCCAGCAGCTCCAGTGCAGACCCGACAGTCCCTCGCTACGAGCAGTACTTC.

V usage is TRBV11-3 and J usage is TRBJ2-7; a possible D gene is TRBD1 (6 bases). V was shortened by 5 bases and J by 5 bases, with 16 bases between the two germline ends. The CDR3 covers 14 residues. CDR1 and CDR2 from the germline V gene are SGHNT and YENEEA. The CDR3 DNA reads as TGTGCCAGCAGCCTAGGGGGAGCGGTTGACGAGCAGTACTTC. Encoded protein: CASSLGGAVDEQYF. Complete variable domain (other parts from reference TRBV11-3 and TRBJ2-7): EAGVVQSPRYKIIEKKQPVAFWCNPISGHNTLYWYLQNLGQGPELLIRYENEEAVDDSQLPKDRFSAERLKGVDSTLKIQPAELGDSAVYLCASSLGGAVDEQYFGPGTRLTVT.

This clonotype came up a few times. V and J are TRBV6-5 and TRBJ2-2; 7 bases agree with TRBD1. The CDR3 is made up of 16 amino acids. The J segment lost 7 bases and the V segment lost 6 bases, leaving 14 bases of the junction unmatched. Germline CDR1 is MNHEY and CDR2 is SVGAGI. CDR3 sequence: CASSRRTGPYVGELFF. In DNA, the CDR3 is TGTGCCAGCAGCCGGCGGACAGGCCCTTATGTCGGGGAGCTGTTTTTT.

The count of this clonotype is one. The chain recombines TRBV7-9 with TRBJ1-5, with D unclear. Germline loops: CDR1 SEHNR, CDR2 FQNEAQ (reference sequence). Trimming stripped 8 bases from V and 3 bases from J, with 14 bases between. CDR3 size: 14 residues. The CDR3 DNA is TGTGCCAGCCGGGTGGGAGGTGACAATCAGCCCCAGCATTTT. Translated: CASRVGGDNQPQHF.

This clonotype came up a few times. The CDR3 loop reads CASSIDAGAGEAFF. The CDR3 nucleotides read TGTGCCAGTAGTATAGACGCAGGGGCGGGTGAAGCTTTCTTT. The rearrangement uses TRBV19 and TRBJ1-1, with D maybe TRBD1 (6 bases). The CDR3 loop spans 14 amino acids. CDR1 is LNHDA, CDR2 SQIVND, per germline (reference sequence). Trimming cost V 0 bases and J 7 bases, with 12 bases left between them.

This clonotype was picked up a small number of times. The chain employs TRBV6-5 and TRBJ2-7; D remains unclear. V was trimmed by 7 bases and J by 5 bases, leaving 12 bases between them. This CDR3 has 12 amino acids. Germline values: CDR1 MNHEY, CDR2 SVGAGI. CDR3 bases: TGTGCCAGCACCGAGAGGATCCACGAGCAGTACTTC. Its protein product is CASTERIHEQYF.

This sequence joins TRBV19 and TRBJ2-3; TRBD1 is a possible D gene (5 bases). This CDR3 is 14 amino acids long. CDR1 LNHDA and CDR2 SQIVND come from the germline V gene (reference sequence). The germline V and J ends were trimmed by 6 bases and 6 bases, with 16 bases remaining between them. DNA for the CDR3: TGTGCCAGTAGCCATCCTGGGGCCCTTGATACGCAGTATTTT. Amino acid sequence: CASSHPGALDTQYF.